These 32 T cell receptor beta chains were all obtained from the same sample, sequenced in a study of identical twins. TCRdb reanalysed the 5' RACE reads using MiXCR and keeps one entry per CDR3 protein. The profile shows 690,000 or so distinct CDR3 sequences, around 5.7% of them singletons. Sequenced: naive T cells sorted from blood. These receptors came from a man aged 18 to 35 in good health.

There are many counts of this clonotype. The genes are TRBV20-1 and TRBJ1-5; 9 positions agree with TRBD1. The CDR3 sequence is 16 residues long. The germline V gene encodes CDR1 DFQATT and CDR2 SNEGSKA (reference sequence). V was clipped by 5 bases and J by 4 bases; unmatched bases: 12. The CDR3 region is CSASRSTTGGNQPQHF. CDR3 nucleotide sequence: TGCAGTGCTTCCAGAAGTACGACAGGGGGGAATCAGCCCCAGCATTTT.

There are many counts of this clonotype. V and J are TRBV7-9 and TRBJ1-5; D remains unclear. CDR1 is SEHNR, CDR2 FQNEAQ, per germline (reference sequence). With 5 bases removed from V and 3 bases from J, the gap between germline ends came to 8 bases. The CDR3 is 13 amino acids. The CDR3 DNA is TGTGCCAGCAGCGGGCTACCCAATCAGCCCCAGCATTTT. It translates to CASSGLPNQPQHF.

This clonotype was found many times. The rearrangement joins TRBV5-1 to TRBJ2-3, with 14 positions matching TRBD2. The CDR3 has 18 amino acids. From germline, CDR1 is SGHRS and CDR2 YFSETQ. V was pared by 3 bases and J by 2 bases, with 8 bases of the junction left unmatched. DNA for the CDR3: TGCGCCAGCAGCTCAAGACTAGCGGGAGGGCCGTACACAGATACGCAGTATTTT. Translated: CASSSRLAGGPYTDTQYF.

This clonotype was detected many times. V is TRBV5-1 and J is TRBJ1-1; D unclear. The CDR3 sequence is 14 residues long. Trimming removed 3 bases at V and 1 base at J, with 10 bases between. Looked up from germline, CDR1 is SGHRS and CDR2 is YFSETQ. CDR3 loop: CASSSSTANTEAFF. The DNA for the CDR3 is TGCGCCAGCAGCTCGTCTACAGCGAACACTGAAGCTTTCTTT.

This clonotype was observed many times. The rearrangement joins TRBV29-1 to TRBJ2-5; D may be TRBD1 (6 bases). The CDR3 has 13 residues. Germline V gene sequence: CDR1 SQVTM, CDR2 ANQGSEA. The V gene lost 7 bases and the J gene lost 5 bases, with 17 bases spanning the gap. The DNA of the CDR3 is TGCAGCGCCCTTAGAGGGCAGGGGGAGACCCAGTACTTC. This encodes CSALRGQGETQYF. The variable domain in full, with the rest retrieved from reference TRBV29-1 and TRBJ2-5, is SAVISQKPSRDICQRGTSLTIQCQVDSQVTMMFWYRQQPGQSLTLIATANQGSEATYESGFVIDKFPISRPNLTFSTLTVSNMSPEDSSIYLCSALRGQGETQYFGPGTRLLVL.

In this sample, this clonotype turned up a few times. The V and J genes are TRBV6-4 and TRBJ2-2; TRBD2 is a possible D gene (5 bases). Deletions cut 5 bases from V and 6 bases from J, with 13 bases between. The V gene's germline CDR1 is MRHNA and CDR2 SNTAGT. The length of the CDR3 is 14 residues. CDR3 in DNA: TGTGCCAGCAGTCTAGAGGGATACTCCGGGGAGCTGTTTTTT. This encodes CASSLEGYSGELFF.

CDR3 loop: CASSRTGDSEIDYGYTF. As DNA, the CDR3 is TGTGCCAGCAGCCGTACAGGGGATTCGGAAATTGACTATGGCTACACCTTC. This chain joins TRBV5-5 and TRBJ1-2; 7 bases are shared with TRBD1. The germline V gene encodes CDR1 SGHKS and CDR2 YYEKEE (reference sequence). The CDR3 loop spans 17 amino acids. V dropped 4 bases and J dropped 3; count of bases not matched to a gene: 15. Looking up the rest from reference TRBV5-5 and TRBJ1-2 gives the full variable domain: DAGVTQSPTHLIKTRGQQVTLRCSPISGHKSVSWYQQVLGQGPQFIFQYYEKEERGRGNFPDRFSARQFPNYSSELNVNALLLGDSALYLCASSRTGDSEIDYGYTFGSGTRLTVV.

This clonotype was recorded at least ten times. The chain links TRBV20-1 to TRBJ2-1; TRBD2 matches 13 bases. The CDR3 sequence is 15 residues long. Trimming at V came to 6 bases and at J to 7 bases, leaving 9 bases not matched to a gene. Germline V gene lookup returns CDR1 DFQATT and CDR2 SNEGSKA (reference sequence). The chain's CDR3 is CSADTGLAGVNEQFF. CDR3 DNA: TGCAGTGCCGATACCGGACTAGCGGGAGTGAATGAGCAGTTCTTC.

CDR3 coding DNA: TGTGCCAGCTCACCATCAGGATTAAGGACCCTCTCCTACAATGAGCAGTTCTTC. Its protein product is CASSPSGLRTLSYNEQFF. The chain is built from TRBV18 and TRBJ2-1; D unclear. With 2 bases removed from V and 0 bases from J, the gap between germline ends came to 17 bases. Germline V gene sequence: CDR1 KGHSH, CDR2 LQKENI. The CDR3 contains 18 residues.

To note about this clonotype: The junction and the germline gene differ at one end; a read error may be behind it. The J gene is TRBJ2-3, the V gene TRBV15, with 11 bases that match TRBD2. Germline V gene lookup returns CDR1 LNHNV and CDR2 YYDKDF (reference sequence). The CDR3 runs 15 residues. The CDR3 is CVTSRGTSGHDTQYF. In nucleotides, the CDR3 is TGTGTCACCAGCAGAGGGACTAGCGGACACGATACGCAGTATTTT.

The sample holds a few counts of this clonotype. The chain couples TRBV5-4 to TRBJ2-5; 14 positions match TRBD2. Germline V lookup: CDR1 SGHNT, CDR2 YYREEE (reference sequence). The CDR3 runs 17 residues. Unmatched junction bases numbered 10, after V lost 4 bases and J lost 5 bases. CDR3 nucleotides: TGTGCCAGCAGCGGGCCGGGACTAGCGGGAGTGATCGAGACCCAGTACTTC. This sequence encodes CASSGPGLAGVIETQYF.

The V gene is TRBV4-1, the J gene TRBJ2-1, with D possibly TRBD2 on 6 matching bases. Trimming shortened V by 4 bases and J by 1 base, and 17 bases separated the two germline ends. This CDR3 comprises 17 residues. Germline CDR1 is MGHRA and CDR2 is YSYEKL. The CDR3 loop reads CASSPEGARQSYNEQFF. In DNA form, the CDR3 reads TGCGCCAGCAGCCCGGAGGGAGCCCGACAATCCTACAATGAGCAGTTCTTC.

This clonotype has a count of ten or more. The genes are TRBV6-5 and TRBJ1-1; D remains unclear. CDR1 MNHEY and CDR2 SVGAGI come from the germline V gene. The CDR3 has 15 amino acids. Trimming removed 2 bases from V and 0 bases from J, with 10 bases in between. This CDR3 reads CASSYTASLNTEAFF. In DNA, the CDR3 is TGTGCCAGCAGTTACACCGCCTCTTTGAACACTGAAGCTTTCTTT.

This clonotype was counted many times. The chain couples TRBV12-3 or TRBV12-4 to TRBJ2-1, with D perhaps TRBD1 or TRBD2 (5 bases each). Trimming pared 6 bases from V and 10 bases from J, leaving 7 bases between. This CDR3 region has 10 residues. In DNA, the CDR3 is TGTGCCAGCAGGGGGGTAGAGCAGTTCTTC. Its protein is CASRGVEQFF.

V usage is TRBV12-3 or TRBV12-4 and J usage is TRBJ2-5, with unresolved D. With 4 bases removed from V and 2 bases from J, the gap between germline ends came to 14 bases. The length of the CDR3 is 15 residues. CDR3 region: CASSSHRPGQETQYF. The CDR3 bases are TGTGCCAGCAGTTCCCACCGCCCGGGTCAAGAGACCCAGTACTTC.

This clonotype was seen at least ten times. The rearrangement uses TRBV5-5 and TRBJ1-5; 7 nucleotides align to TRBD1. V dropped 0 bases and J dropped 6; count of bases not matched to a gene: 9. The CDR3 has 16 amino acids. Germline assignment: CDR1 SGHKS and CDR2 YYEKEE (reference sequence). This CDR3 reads CASSLDDRVFTQPQHF. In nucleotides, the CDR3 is TGTGCCAGCAGCTTGGACGACAGGGTGTTTACTCAGCCCCAGCATTTT.

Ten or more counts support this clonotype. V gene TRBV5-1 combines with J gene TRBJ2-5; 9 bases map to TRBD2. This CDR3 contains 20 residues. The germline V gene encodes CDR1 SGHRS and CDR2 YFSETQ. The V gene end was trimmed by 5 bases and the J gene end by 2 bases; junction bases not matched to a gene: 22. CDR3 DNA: TGCGCCAGCAGTCTTCCCCCCCTTGGCGGGAGGGCCTCGCATCAAGAGACCCAGTACTTC. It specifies CASSLPPLGGRASHQETQYF.

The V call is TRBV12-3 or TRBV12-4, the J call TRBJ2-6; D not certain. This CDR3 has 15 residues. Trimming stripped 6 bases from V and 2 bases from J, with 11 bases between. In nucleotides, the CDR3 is TGTGCCAGCAGGGGTAGGGTGCCTGGGGCCAACGTCCTGACTTTC. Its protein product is CASRGRVPGANVLTF.

The CDR3 protein is CASSWAAGQQTDTQYF. In nucleotides, the CDR3 is TGCGCCAGCAGCTGGGCCGCCGGACAGCAGACAGATACGCAGTATTTT. This chain connects TRBV5-1 to TRBJ2-3; a possible D gene is TRBD1 (6 bases). Trimming pared 3 bases from V and 3 bases from J, leaving 17 bases between. Germline V gene sequence: CDR1 SGHRS, CDR2 YFSETQ. The CDR3 sequence is 16 residues long.

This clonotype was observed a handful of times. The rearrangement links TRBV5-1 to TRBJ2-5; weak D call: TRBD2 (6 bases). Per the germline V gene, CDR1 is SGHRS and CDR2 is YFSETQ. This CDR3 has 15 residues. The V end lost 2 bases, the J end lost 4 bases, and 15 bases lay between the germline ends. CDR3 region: CASSFGAGSGETQYF. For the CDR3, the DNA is TGCGCCAGCAGCTTTGGAGCGGGCTCGGGAGAGACCCAGTACTTC.

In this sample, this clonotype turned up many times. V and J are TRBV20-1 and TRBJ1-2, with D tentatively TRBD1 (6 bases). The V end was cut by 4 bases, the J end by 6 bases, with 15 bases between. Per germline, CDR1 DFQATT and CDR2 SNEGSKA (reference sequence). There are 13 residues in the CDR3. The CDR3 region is CSANHRDTNGYTF. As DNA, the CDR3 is TGCAGTGCTAATCACCGGGACACAAATGGCTACACCTTC.

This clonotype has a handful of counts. The CDR3 nucleotides read TGTGCCAGCAGCTTTGAGGGTGGGACCCTCCACTTT. Protein sequence: CASSFEGGTLHF. V usage is TRBV11-2 and J usage is TRBJ1-6; D remains unclear. Deletions cut 3 bases from V and 14 bases from J, with 11 bases between. Looked up from germline, CDR1 is SGHAT and CDR2 is FQNNGV. CDR3 length: 12 amino acids.

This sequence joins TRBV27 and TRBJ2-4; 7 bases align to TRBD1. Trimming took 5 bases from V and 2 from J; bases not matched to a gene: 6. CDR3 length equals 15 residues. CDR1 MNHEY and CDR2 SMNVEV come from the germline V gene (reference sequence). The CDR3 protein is CASSVSGGSKNIQYF. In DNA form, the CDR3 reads TGTGCCAGCAGTGTCTCAGGGGGTTCCAAAAACATTCAGTACTTC.

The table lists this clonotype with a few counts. This CDR3 reads CSVLGQADSYGYTF. CDR3 nucleotides: TGCAGCGTCTTAGGACAGGCGGACAGCTATGGCTACACCTTC. The chain is built from TRBV29-1 and TRBJ1-2, with TRBD1 matching over 7 bases. This CDR3 is 14 amino acids long. Germline CDR1 reads SQVTM; CDR2 reads ANQGSEA. The V segment lost 6 bases and the J segment 4 bases; nucleotides outside the gene matches: 11.

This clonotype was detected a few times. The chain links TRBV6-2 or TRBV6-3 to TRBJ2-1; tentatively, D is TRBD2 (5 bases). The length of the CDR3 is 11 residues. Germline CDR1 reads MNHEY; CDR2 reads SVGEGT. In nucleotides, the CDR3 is TGTGCGTCGGGTCTAGCCAATGAGCAGTTCTTC. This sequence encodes CASGLANEQFF.

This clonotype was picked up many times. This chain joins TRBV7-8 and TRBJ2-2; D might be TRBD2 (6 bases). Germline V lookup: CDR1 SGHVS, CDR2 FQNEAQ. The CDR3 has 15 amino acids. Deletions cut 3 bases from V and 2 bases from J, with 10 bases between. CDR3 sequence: CASSLGGLNTGELFF. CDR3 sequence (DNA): TGTGCCAGCAGCTTGGGGGGTCTCAACACCGGGGAGCTGTTTTTT.

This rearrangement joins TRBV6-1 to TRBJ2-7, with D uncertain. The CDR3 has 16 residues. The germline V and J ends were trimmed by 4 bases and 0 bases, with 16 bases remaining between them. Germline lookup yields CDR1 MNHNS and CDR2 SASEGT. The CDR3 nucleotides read TGTGCCAGCAGTGGGGTCTTGAACAGCTTCTCCTACGAGCAGTACTTC. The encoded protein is CASSGVLNSFSYEQYF.

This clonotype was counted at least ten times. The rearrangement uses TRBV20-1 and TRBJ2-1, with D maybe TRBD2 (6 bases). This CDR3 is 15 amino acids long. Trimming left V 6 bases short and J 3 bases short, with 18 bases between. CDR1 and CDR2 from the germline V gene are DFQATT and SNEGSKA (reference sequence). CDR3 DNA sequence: TGCAGTGCCCCAAATCGGGACTCAAACTACAATGAGCAGTTCTTC. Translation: CSAPNRDSNYNEQFF.

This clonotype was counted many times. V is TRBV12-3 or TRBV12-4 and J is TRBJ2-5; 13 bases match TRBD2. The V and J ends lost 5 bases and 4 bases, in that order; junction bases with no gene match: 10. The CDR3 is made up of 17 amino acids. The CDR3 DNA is TGTGCCAGCAGTACTAGCGGGAGGGCCCGATTCCGAGAGACCCAGTACTTC. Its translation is CASSTSGRARFRETQYF.

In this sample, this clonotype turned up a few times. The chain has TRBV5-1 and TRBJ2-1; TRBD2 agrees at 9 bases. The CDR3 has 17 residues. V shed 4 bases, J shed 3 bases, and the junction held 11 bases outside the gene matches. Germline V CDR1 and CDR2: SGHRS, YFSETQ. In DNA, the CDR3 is TGCGCCAGCAGCCCTGTAATAGCGGGAGCCTTCTACAATGAGCAGTTCTTC. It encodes CASSPVIAGAFYNEQFF.

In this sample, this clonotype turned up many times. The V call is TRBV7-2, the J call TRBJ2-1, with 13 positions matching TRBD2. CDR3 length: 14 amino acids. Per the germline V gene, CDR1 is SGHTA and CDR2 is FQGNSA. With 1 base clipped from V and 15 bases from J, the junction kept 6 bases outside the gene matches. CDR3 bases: TGTGCCAGCAGCTTAGGGACTAGCGGGAGTTTTCCGTTCTTC. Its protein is CASSLGTSGSFPFF.

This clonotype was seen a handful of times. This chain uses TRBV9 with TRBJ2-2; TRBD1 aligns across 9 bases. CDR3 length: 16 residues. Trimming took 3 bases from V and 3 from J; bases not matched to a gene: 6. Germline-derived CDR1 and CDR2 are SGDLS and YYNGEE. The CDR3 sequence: CASSAPGQGDTGELFF. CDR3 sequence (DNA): TGTGCCAGCAGCGCCCCGGGACAGGGTGACACCGGGGAGCTGTTTTTT.